Listed below are T cell receptor beta chains from one sample, sequenced in a study of cytomegalovirus exposure and HLA in healthy donors. The protocol was immunoSEQ multiplex PCR, while the TCRdb copy is restricted to in-frame clones and leaves out a portion. Of roughly 140,000 clones in the sample, about 64% were seen once. The sequenced material came from PBMCs. All receptors derive from an older woman in good health and CMV-seropositive. CDR3s include the opening cysteine and the closing phenylalanine or tryptophan. The order of the fields is clone size, J gene, D gene, V gene, CDR3 DNA, CDR3 protein. A D gene is named only where the DNA matches it firmly. A row's size may be missing; if present it is once, few, many or a size class.

clone size: few; J gene: TRBJ1-5; D gene: NA; V gene: TRBV28; CDR3 DNA: TGTGCCAGCAGTTTGGGCTTAACCGGCAATCAGCCCCAGCATTTT; CDR3 protein: CASSLGLTGNQPQHF
clone size: NA; J gene: TRBJ2-2; D gene: TRBD1; V gene: TRBV5-4; CDR3 DNA: TGTGCCAGCAGCTTGGGACAGGGACGCTCCGGGGAGCTGTTTTTT; CDR3 protein: CASSLGQGRSGELFF
clone size: few; J gene: TRBJ2-5; D gene: NA; V gene: TRBV6-5; CDR3 DNA: TGTGCCAGCAGTTACTCGGGGAGTGAGCGCGAGACCCAGTACTTC; CDR3 protein: CASSYSGSERETQYF
clone size: NA; J gene: TRBJ1-2; D gene: NA; V gene: TRBV10-2; CDR3 DNA: TGCGCCACCCTGAGGGATGCCTATGGCTACACCTTC; CDR3 protein: CATLRDAYGYTF
clone size: few; J gene: TRBJ1-2; D gene: TRBD1; V gene: TRBV15; CDR3 DNA: TGTGCCACCAGCAGGGGGACAGGGACTCTTGGGGATGGCTACACCTTC; CDR3 protein: CATSRGTGTLGDGYTF
clone size: few; J gene: TRBJ1-6; D gene: NA; V gene: TRBV4-3; CDR3 DNA: TGCGCCAGCAGCCAAGACAAGACTCATTCACCCCTCCACTTT; CDR3 protein: CASSQDKTHSPLHF
clone size: NA; J gene: TRBJ1-1; D gene: NA; V gene: TRBV7-9; CDR3 DNA: TGTGCCAGCAGCCTCCTGCAGGCCACTGAAGCTTTCTTT; CDR3 protein: CASSLLQATEAFF
clone size: NA; J gene: TRBJ1-1; D gene: NA; V gene: TRBV18; CDR3 DNA: TGTGCCAGCCCCAAATACCAGGGGCGGGTTGGGAACACTGAAGCTTTCTTT; CDR3 protein: CASPKYQGRVGNTEAFF
clone size: NA; J gene: TRBJ2-1; D gene: NA; V gene: TRBV11-2; CDR3 DNA: TGTGCCAGCAGCTTAGGTGGAGGGGGCGGGGAGCAGTTCTTC; CDR3 protein: CASSLGGGGGEQFF
clone size: NA; J gene: TRBJ2-1; D gene: TRBD1; V gene: TRBV7-8; CDR3 DNA: TGTGCCAGCAGCTTAGTGGGGACAGGGGGGTACAATGAGCAGTTCTTC; CDR3 protein: CASSLVGTGGYNEQFF
clone size: NA; J gene: TRBJ2-1; D gene: TRBD1; V gene: TRBV14; CDR3 DNA: TGTGCCAGCAGCCGCTGGACAGGGGAGGTCTACAATGAGCAGTTCTTC; CDR3 protein: CASSRWTGEVYNEQFF
clone size: once; J gene: TRBJ2-7; D gene: TRBD1; V gene: TRBV6-1; CDR3 DNA: TGTGCCAGCAGTGAAGAAGTCGGACAGGGGTCCTACGAGCAGTACTTC; CDR3 protein: CASSEEVGQGSYEQYF
clone size: NA; J gene: TRBJ1-1; D gene: TRBD1; V gene: TRBV19; CDR3 DNA: TGTGCCAGTAGAGCGACAGGGTTCAACACTGAAGCTTTCTTT; CDR3 protein: CASRATGFNTEAFF
clone size: NA; J gene: TRBJ2-3; D gene: NA; V gene: TRBV7-2; CDR3 DNA: TGTGCCAGCAGCTTTCTAGCGCCAGATACGCAGTATTTT; CDR3 protein: CASSFLAPDTQYF
clone size: NA; J gene: TRBJ2-6; D gene: NA; V gene: TRBV7-2; CDR3 DNA: TGTGCCAGCAGCTGGCGGATGTCTGGGGCCAACGTCCTGACTTTC; CDR3 protein: CASSWRMSGANVLTF
clone size: NA; J gene: TRBJ2-5; D gene: NA; V gene: TRBV7-2; CDR3 DNA: TGTGCCAGCAACAACAGGGCATCTGGCTTTGAGACCCAGTACTTC; CDR3 protein: CASNNRASGFETQYF
clone size: NA; J gene: TRBJ2-5; D gene: NA; V gene: TRBV11-2; CDR3 DNA: TGTGCCAGCAGCTCGGACGTTCAGGGGGAGACCCAGTACTTC; CDR3 protein: CASSSDVQGETQYF
clone size: NA; J gene: TRBJ1-1; D gene: NA; V gene: TRBV19; CDR3 DNA: TGTGCCAGTAATTCCTACGTCGCGAACACTGAAGCTTTCTTT; CDR3 protein: CASNSYVANTEAFF
clone size: once; J gene: TRBJ2-3; D gene: NA; V gene: TRBV5-1; CDR3 DNA: TGCGCCAGCAGCTTGGGACTCTCTACCACAGATACGCAGTATTTT; CDR3 protein: CASSLGLSTTDTQYF
clone size: NA; J gene: TRBJ1-1; D gene: NA; V gene: TRBV10-1; CDR3 DNA: TGCGCCAGCAGATTTGGACAGAACACTGAAGCTTTCTTT; CDR3 protein: CASRFGQNTEAFF
clone size: NA; J gene: TRBJ2-7; D gene: TRBD2; V gene: TRBV30; CDR3 DNA: TGTGCCTGGAGTGCGACTAGCGGCTACGAGCAGTACTTC; CDR3 protein: CAWSATSGYEQYF
clone size: once; J gene: TRBJ1-2; D gene: NA; V gene: TRBV7-9; CDR3 DNA: TGTGCCAGCAGCTTTGACACCTCTAACTATGGCTACACCTTC; CDR3 protein: CASSFDTSNYGYTF
clone size: NA; J gene: TRBJ2-1; D gene: TRBD2; V gene: TRBV5-1; CDR3 DNA: TGCGCCAGCAGCACGGTAGCGGGGGGGAGCTCCTACAATGAGCAGTTCTTC; CDR3 protein: CASSTVAGGSSYNEQFF
clone size: NA; J gene: TRBJ2-1; D gene: NA; V gene: TRBV29-1; CDR3 DNA: TGCAGCGTTGAAGGCGGGGTAAGCTCCTACAATGAGCAGTTCTTC; CDR3 protein: CSVEGGVSSYNEQFF
clone size: NA; J gene: TRBJ1-5; D gene: TRBD1; V gene: TRBV19; CDR3 DNA: TGTGCCAGTAGAATAGGGGACAGGGCCTACCAGCCCCAGCATTTT; CDR3 protein: CASRIGDRAYQPQHF
clone size: NA; J gene: TRBJ2-7; D gene: TRBD2; V gene: TRBV7-6; CDR3 DNA: TGTGCCAGCAGCTTGGGGACTAGCGGGACCCCCCTCTACGAGCAGTACTTC; CDR3 protein: CASSLGTSGTPLYEQYF
clone size: NA; J gene: TRBJ2-7; D gene: TRBD1; V gene: TRBV28; CDR3 DNA: TGTGCCAGCAGCACCGGGACAGGGGGCGCCGAGCAGTACTTC; CDR3 protein: CASSTGTGGAEQYF
clone size: once; J gene: TRBJ2-7; D gene: NA; V gene: TRBV5-8; CDR3 DNA: TGTGCCAGTAGCCTAAGCTCCTACGAGCAGTACTTC; CDR3 protein: CASSLSSYEQYF
clone size: few; J gene: TRBJ1-1; D gene: NA; V gene: TRBV15; CDR3 DNA: TGTGCCACCAGCAGTACCAGGGACACTGAAGCTTTCTTT; CDR3 protein: CATSSTRDTEAFF
clone size: NA; J gene: TRBJ2-1; D gene: TRBD1; V gene: TRBV30; CDR3 DNA: TGTGCCTGGAAGGGACAGGGCTCCTACAATGAGCAGTTCTTC; CDR3 protein: CAWKGQGSYNEQFF
clone size: few; J gene: TRBJ1-4; D gene: NA; V gene: TRBV18; CDR3 DNA: TGTGCCAGCTCACCAGACGGGGGGAATGAAAAACTGTTTTTT; CDR3 protein: CASSPDGGNEKLFF
clone size: NA; J gene: TRBJ2-2; D gene: TRBD2; V gene: TRBV5-6; CDR3 DNA: TGTGCCAGCAGCTTGCCCCTAACTAGCGGGAAGAACACCGGGGAGCTGTTTTTT; CDR3 protein: CASSLPLTSGKNTGELFF
clone size: NA; J gene: TRBJ2-2; D gene: NA; V gene: TRBV27; CDR3 DNA: TGTGCCAGCAGTTTATTTGGTAGCGGGAACACCGGGGAGCTGTTTTTT; CDR3 protein: CASSLFGSGNTGELFF
clone size: NA; J gene: TRBJ2-2; D gene: TRBD2; V gene: TRBV9; CDR3 DNA: TGTGCCAGCAGCGTAGGTAGCGGGAGTATACCCGGGGAGCTGTTTTTT; CDR3 protein: CASSVGSGSIPGELFF
clone size: NA; J gene: TRBJ2-2; D gene: TRBD2; V gene: TRBV13; CDR3 DNA: TGTGCCAGCAGTCCGAGCGGGAGTGACACCGGGGAGCTGTTTTTT; CDR3 protein: CASSPSGSDTGELFF
clone size: NA; J gene: TRBJ2-3; D gene: NA; V gene: TRBV2; CDR3 DNA: TGTGCCAGCATCCGAAGGGGGACTAACTACACAGATACGCAGTATTTT; CDR3 protein: CASIRRGTNYTDTQYF
clone size: NA; J gene: TRBJ2-1; D gene: NA; V gene: TRBV6-6; CDR3 DNA: TGTGCCAGCAGTTATACCGCGGCGGAGCAGTTCTTC; CDR3 protein: CASSYTAAEQFF
clone size: NA; J gene: TRBJ2-7; D gene: NA; V gene: TRBV20-1; CDR3 DNA: TGCAGTGCTAGGTCCAACTACGAGCAGTACTTC; CDR3 protein: CSARSNYEQYF
clone size: NA; J gene: TRBJ2-7; D gene: NA; V gene: TRBV15; CDR3 DNA: TGTGCCACCGGGCTCCAGGGCGCCTACGAGCAGTACTTC; CDR3 protein: CATGLQGAYEQYF
clone size: once; J gene: TRBJ2-1; D gene: NA; V gene: TRBV7-9; CDR3 DNA: TGTGCCAGCAGCTCCTTAGGCGCTAGTAGTTCCTACAATGAGCAGTTCTTC; CDR3 protein: CASSSLGASSSYNEQFF
clone size: NA; J gene: TRBJ2-3; D gene: TRBD1; V gene: TRBV5-1; CDR3 DNA: TGCGCCAGCAGAAACCGGACAGGGGGTAATCCAGATACGCAGTATTTT; CDR3 protein: CASRNRTGGNPDTQYF